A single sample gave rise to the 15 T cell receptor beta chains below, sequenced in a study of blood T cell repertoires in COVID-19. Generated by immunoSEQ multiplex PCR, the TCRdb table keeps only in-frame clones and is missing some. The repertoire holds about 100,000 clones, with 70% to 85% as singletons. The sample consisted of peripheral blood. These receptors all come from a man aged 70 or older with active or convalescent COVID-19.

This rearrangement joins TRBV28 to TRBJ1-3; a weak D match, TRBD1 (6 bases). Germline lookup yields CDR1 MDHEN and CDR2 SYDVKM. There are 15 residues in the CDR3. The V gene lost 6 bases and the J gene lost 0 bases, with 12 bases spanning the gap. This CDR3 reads CASRNTGSSGNTIYF. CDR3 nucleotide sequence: TGTGCCAGCAGAAATACAGGGAGCTCTGGAAACACCATATATTTT.

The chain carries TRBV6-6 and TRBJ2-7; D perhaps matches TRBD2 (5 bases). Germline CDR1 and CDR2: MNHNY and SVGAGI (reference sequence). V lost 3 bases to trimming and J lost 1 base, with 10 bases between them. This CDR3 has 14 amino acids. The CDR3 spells CASSYPGFSYEQYF. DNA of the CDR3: TGTGCCAGCAGTTATCCGGGATTTTCCTACGAGCAGTACTTC.

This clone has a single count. The CDR3 loop is CSALYGYTF. CDR3 bases: TGCAGTGCTCTCTATGGCTACACCTTC. This chain uses TRBV20-1 with TRBJ1-2; unclear D gene. This CDR3 region has 9 residues. Trimming removed 5 bases from V and 4 bases from J, with 2 bases in between. Germline CDR1 DFQATT, CDR2 SNEGSKA (reference sequence).

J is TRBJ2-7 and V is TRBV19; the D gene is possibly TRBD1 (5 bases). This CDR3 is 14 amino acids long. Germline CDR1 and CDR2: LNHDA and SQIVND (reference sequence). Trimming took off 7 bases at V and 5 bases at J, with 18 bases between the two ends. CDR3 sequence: CASNSGNRIHEQYF. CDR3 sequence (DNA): TGTGCCAGTAACTCAGGGAATCGAATACACGAGCAGTACTTC.

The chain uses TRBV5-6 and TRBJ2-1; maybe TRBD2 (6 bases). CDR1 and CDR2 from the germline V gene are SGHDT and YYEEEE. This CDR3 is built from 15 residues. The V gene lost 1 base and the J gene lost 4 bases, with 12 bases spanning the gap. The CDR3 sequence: CASSLIGGAYNEQFF. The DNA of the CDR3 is TGTGCCAGCAGCTTGATCGGGGGAGCATACAATGAGCAGTTCTTC.

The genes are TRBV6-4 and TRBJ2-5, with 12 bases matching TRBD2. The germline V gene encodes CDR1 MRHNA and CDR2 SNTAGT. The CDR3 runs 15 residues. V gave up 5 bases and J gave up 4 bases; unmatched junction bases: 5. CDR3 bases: TGTGCCAGCAGTCCTCTAGCGGGGGGGCTAGAGACCCAGTACTTC. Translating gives CASSPLAGGLETQYF.

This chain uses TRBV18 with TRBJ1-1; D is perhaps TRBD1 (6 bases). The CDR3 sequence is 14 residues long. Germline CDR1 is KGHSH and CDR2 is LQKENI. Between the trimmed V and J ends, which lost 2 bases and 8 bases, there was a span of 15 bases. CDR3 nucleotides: TGTGCCAGCTCACCAGGGACACGGACCTCAGAAGCTTTCTTT. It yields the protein CASSPGTRTSEAFF.

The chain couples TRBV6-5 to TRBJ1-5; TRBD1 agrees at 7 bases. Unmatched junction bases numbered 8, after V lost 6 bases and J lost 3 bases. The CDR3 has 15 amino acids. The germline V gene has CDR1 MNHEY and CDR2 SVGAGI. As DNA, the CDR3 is TGTGCCAGCAGCTCCTCAGGGGGTTTCAATCAGCCCCAGCATTTT. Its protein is CASSSSGGFNQPQHF.

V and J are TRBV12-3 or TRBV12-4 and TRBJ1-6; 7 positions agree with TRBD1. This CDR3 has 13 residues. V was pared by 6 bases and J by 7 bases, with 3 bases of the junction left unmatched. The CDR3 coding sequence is TGTGCCAGCAGCCGACAGGGAAATTCACCCCTCCACTTT. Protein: CASSRQGNSPLHF.

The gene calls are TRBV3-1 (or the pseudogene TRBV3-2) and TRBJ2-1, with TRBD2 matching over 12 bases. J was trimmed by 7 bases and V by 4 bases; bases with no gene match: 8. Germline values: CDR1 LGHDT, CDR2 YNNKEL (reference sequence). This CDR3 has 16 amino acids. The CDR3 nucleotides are TGTGCCAGCAGCCCTCATACCGGGACTAGCGGGAATGAGCAGTTCTTC. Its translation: CASSPHTGTSGNEQFF.

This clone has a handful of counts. CDR3 loop: CASSLSLQETQYF. The DNA of the CDR3 is TGTGCCAGCAGCTTATCCCTACAAGAGACCCAGTACTTC. The rearrangement uses TRBV7-3 and TRBJ2-5, with D unresolved. The germline CDR1 and CDR2 sequences are SGHTA and FQGTGA. The V end was cut by 2 bases, the J end by 2 bases, with 6 bases between. The CDR3 is 13 amino acids.

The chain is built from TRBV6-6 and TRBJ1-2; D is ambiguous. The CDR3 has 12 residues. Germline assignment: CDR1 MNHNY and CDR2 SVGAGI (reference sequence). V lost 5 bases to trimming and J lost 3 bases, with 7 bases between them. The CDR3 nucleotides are TGTGCCAGCAGTGGGGAGGACTATGGCTACACCTTC. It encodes CASSGEDYGYTF.

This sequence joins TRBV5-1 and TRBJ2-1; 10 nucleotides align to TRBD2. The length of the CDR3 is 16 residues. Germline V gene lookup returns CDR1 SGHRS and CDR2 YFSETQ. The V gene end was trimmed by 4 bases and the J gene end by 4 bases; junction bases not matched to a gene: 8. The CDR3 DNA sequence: TGCGCCAGCAGCCGAGAAGCGGGAGGGATTTACAATGAGCAGTTCTTC. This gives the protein CASSREAGGIYNEQFF.

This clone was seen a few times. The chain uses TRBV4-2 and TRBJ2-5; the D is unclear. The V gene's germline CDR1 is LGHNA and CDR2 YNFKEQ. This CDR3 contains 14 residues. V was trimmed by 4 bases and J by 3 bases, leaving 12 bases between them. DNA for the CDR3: TGTGCCAGCAGCCTAACGAACGGAGAAGAGACCCAGTACTTC. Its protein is CASSLTNGEETQYF.

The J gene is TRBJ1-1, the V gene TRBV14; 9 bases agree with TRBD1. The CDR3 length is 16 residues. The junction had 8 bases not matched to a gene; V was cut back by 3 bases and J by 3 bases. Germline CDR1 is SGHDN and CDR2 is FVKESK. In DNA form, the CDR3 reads TGTGCCAGCAGCCACACAGGGGGCCCTTTTGACACTGAAGCTTTCTTT. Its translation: CASSHTGGPFDTEAFF.